This is a list of T cell receptor beta chains from one sample in a study of blood T cell repertoires in COVID-19. The protocol was immunoSEQ multiplex PCR, while the TCRdb copy is restricted to in-frame clones and leaves out a portion. The table lists over 90,000 clones, about 87% of them singletons, with 20% in the top ten. Sequencing used peripheral blood. These receptors were collected from a human donor in a cohort sampled during active COVID-19. CDR3s include the opening cysteine and the closing phenylalanine or tryptophan. Each record gives: CDR3 DNA, CDR3 protein, J gene, D gene, CDR3 length, V gene, clone size. A D gene is named only where the DNA matches it firmly. The size entry is marked missing in some rows and otherwise reads once, few, many or a size class.

CDR3nt: TGTGCCAGCAGCCACAGGGCGACCTACGAGCAGTACTTC
CDR3aa: CASSHRATYEQYF
j_gene: TRBJ2-7
d_gene: NA
len: 13
v_gene: TRBV6-6
abundance: NA

CDR3nt: TGTGCCAGCAGACGGTCGAGGGAGGCTTACGAGCAGTACTTC
CDR3aa: CASRRSREAYEQYF
j_gene: TRBJ2-7
d_gene: NA
len: 14
v_gene: TRBV2
abundance: NA

CDR3nt: TGTGCCAGCACGCCGGGACTAGCGGCCTACGAGCAGTACTTC
CDR3aa: CASTPGLAAYEQYF
j_gene: TRBJ2-7
d_gene: TRBD2
len: 14
v_gene: TRBV28
abundance: NA

CDR3nt: TGTGCCAGCAGGCTAAGGGCAGGGAAGGCTGGGGCCAACGTCCTGACTTTC
CDR3aa: CASRLRAGKAGANVLTF
j_gene: TRBJ2-6
d_gene: NA
len: 17
v_gene: TRBV28
abundance: once

CDR3nt: TGTGCCAGCAGCCCAAGAGGCGTTAGAGGACAGGGAGAGTACGAGCAGTACTTC
CDR3aa: CASSPRGVRGQGEYEQYF
j_gene: TRBJ2-7
d_gene: TRBD1
len: 18
v_gene: TRBV13
abundance: NA

CDR3nt: TGCGCCAGCAGTGATAGGGGGTTGGATACGCAGTATTTT
CDR3aa: CASSDRGLDTQYF
j_gene: TRBJ2-3
d_gene: NA
len: 13
v_gene: TRBV10-1
abundance: NA

CDR3nt: TGTGCCAGCAGTTACTCGGGCAGGGAGGCTGGAAACACCATATATTTT
CDR3aa: CASSYSGREAGNTIYF
j_gene: TRBJ1-3
d_gene: NA
len: 16
v_gene: TRBV6-5
abundance: NA

CDR3nt: TGTGCCAGCACCACCCCCGGGACTAGCGTTTATGAGCAGTTCTTC
CDR3aa: CASTTPGTSVYEQFF
j_gene: TRBJ2-1
d_gene: TRBD2
len: 15
v_gene: TRBV28
abundance: NA

CDR3nt: TGTGCCAGCAGTGAAAGGGCAGCGGCGGGTTACGAGCAGTACTTC
CDR3aa: CASSERAAAGYEQYF
j_gene: TRBJ2-7
d_gene: NA
len: 15
v_gene: TRBV2
abundance: NA

CDR3nt: TGTGCCAGCAGTAAACCGGGACAGGGGGACTATGGCTACACCTTC
CDR3aa: CASSKPGQGDYGYTF
j_gene: TRBJ1-2
d_gene: TRBD1
len: 15
v_gene: TRBV28
abundance: NA

CDR3nt: TGTGCCAGCAGCTCCGACCAAGTAGCGGGAACGAGATCCTACAATGAGCAGTTCTTC
CDR3aa: CASSSDQVAGTRSYNEQFF
j_gene: TRBJ2-1
d_gene: TRBD2
len: 19
v_gene: TRBV7-3
abundance: once

CDR3nt: TGTGCCAGCAGTTACTCGGAGATCCTCTCTGGAAACACCATATATTTT
CDR3aa: CASSYSEILSGNTIYF
j_gene: TRBJ1-3
d_gene: NA
len: 16
v_gene: TRBV6-5
abundance: NA

CDR3nt: TGTGCCAGCAGCGTAGCTACAGAGGGGACAAAGGCTGAAGCTTTCTTT
CDR3aa: CASSVATEGTKAEAFF
j_gene: TRBJ1-1
d_gene: NA
len: 16
v_gene: TRBV9
abundance: NA

CDR3nt: TGTGCCAGTAGCCCCGGGACTAGCGGGAAGAACACCGGGGAGCTGTTTTTT
CDR3aa: CASSPGTSGKNTGELFF
j_gene: TRBJ2-2
d_gene: TRBD2
len: 17
v_gene: TRBV19
abundance: NA

CDR3nt: TGTGCCAGCAGCCAACCCCGGGGGAGGGGAGGCCAAGAGACCCAGTACTTC
CDR3aa: CASSQPRGRGGQETQYF
j_gene: TRBJ2-5
d_gene: TRBD2
len: 17
v_gene: TRBV5-6
abundance: NA

CDR3nt: TGCGCCAGCAGCCATTTGGACAGGGGGTCCCTAGGCGGCACTGAAGCTTTCTTT
CDR3aa: CASSHLDRGSLGGTEAFF
j_gene: TRBJ1-1
d_gene: TRBD1
len: 18
v_gene: TRBV4-1
abundance: NA

CDR3nt: TGTGCCATCAGGGGACTAGCGTCCAGCACAGATACGCAGTATTTT
CDR3aa: CAIRGLASSTDTQYF
j_gene: TRBJ2-3
d_gene: TRBD2
len: 15
v_gene: TRBV10-3
abundance: NA

CDR3nt: TGTGCCAGTAGTACCTGGGGGTTAGCGGGAGACCCCTACAATGAGCAGTTCTTC
CDR3aa: CASSTWGLAGDPYNEQFF
j_gene: TRBJ2-1
d_gene: TRBD2
len: 18
v_gene: TRBV19
abundance: NA

CDR3nt: TGTGCCAGCAGCCAAGGGGTTCCTAGCGAAGAGGTCACCGGGGAGCTGTTTTTT
CDR3aa: CASSQGVPSEEVTGELFF
j_gene: TRBJ2-2
d_gene: NA
len: 18
v_gene: TRBV4-2
abundance: NA

CDR3nt: TGCGCCAGCAGCCCACTTGACAGGGACCGAGGCTACACCTTC
CDR3aa: CASSPLDRDRGYTF
j_gene: TRBJ1-2
d_gene: TRBD1
len: 14
v_gene: TRBV4-1
abundance: NA

CDR3nt: TGTGCCAGCAGAGGACCACAGGGGGATTACATTATTGATGAGCAGTTCTTC
CDR3aa: CASRGPQGDYIIDEQFF
j_gene: TRBJ2-1
d_gene: TRBD1
len: 17
v_gene: TRBV2
abundance: NA

CDR3nt: TGTGCCAGCAGGCCCGGGACAGGTCAGAGCGAGCAGTACTTC
CDR3aa: CASRPGTGQSEQYF
j_gene: TRBJ2-7
d_gene: TRBD1
len: 14
v_gene: TRBV6-5
abundance: NA

CDR3nt: TGTGCCAGCAGTGACCGGGACAGACCATACAATGAGCAGTTCTTC
CDR3aa: CASSDRDRPYNEQFF
j_gene: TRBJ2-1
d_gene: TRBD1
len: 15
v_gene: TRBV2
abundance: NA

CDR3nt: TGCGCCAGCAGCCAAGGGGGGGTCAGTCGGGCTTTCTTT
CDR3aa: CASSQGGVSRAFF
j_gene: TRBJ1-1
d_gene: NA
len: 13
v_gene: TRBV4-1
abundance: NA

CDR3nt: TGTGCCAGCAGTGATAGGAGCGGGAGGGGAGAGGAGCAGTTCTTC
CDR3aa: CASSDRSGRGEEQFF
j_gene: TRBJ2-1
d_gene: TRBD2
len: 15
v_gene: TRBV2
abundance: NA

CDR3nt: TGTGCCAGCAGGGTTGGACAGTACGAGCAGTACTTC
CDR3aa: CASRVGQYEQYF
j_gene: TRBJ2-7
d_gene: NA
len: 12
v_gene: TRBV12-3/TRBV12-4
abundance: NA

CDR3nt: TGTGCCAGCAGTCTCGTTTTCGGGGCGGGGTACACTGAAGCTTTCTTT
CDR3aa: CASSLVFGAGYTEAFF
j_gene: TRBJ1-1
d_gene: NA
len: 16
v_gene: TRBV28
abundance: NA

CDR3nt: TGCGCCAGCAGCTGGGGACAGGGGTATCAAGAGACCCAGTACTTC
CDR3aa: CASSWGQGYQETQYF
j_gene: TRBJ2-5
d_gene: TRBD1
len: 15
v_gene: TRBV5-1
abundance: NA

CDR3nt: TGTGCCAGCGGGCTGTCGCCCTACGAGCAGTACTTC
CDR3aa: CASGLSPYEQYF
j_gene: TRBJ2-7
d_gene: NA
len: 12
v_gene: TRBV27
abundance: NA

CDR3nt: TGTGCCAGTGGACTAGCGGGAGGGAATCGGTTCTTC
CDR3aa: CASGLAGGNRFF
j_gene: TRBJ2-1
d_gene: TRBD2
len: 12
v_gene: TRBV18
abundance: once

CDR3nt: TGTGCCAGCAGTGTAGTGAAGGGGGACCTCGGCGGGGAGCTGTTTTTT
CDR3aa: CASSVVKGDLGGELFF
j_gene: TRBJ2-2
d_gene: NA
len: 16
v_gene: TRBV2
abundance: NA

CDR3nt: TGTGCCAGCAGCTTATCAGGGGGCTACGAGCAGTACTTC
CDR3aa: CASSLSGGYEQYF
j_gene: TRBJ2-7
d_gene: TRBD1
len: 13
v_gene: TRBV7-3
abundance: NA

CDR3nt: TGTGCCAGCAGTTTTCGCCGGGAGGTCTACGAGCAGTACTTC
CDR3aa: CASSFRREVYEQYF
j_gene: TRBJ2-7
d_gene: TRBD2
len: 14
v_gene: TRBV27
abundance: once

CDR3nt: TGTGCCAGCAGTCCGCCGGGGAGCAATCAGCCCCAGCATTTT
CDR3aa: CASSPPGSNQPQHF
j_gene: TRBJ1-5
d_gene: NA
len: 14
v_gene: TRBV28
abundance: NA

CDR3nt: TGTGCCAGCACCCGTGGAGGGAACACTGAAGCTTTCTTT
CDR3aa: CASTRGGNTEAFF
j_gene: TRBJ1-1
d_gene: NA
len: 13
v_gene: TRBV6-5
abundance: NA

CDR3nt: TGTGCCAGCAGTGAAGCGAAGAGGAAGGCAGGGTACAATGAGCAGTTCTTC
CDR3aa: CASSEAKRKAGYNEQFF
j_gene: TRBJ2-1
d_gene: NA
len: 17
v_gene: TRBV6-1
abundance: NA

CDR3nt: TGTGCCAGCAGCCGCTTTGGGGCTAGCGGGAGCAAATCCAATGAGCAGTTCTTC
CDR3aa: CASSRFGASGSKSNEQFF
j_gene: TRBJ2-1
d_gene: TRBD2
len: 18
v_gene: TRBV7-8
abundance: NA

CDR3nt: TGTGCCAGCAGTACTAGCACAGATACGCAGTATTTT
CDR3aa: CASSTSTDTQYF
j_gene: TRBJ2-3
d_gene: NA
len: 12
v_gene: TRBV12-3/TRBV12-4
abundance: once

CDR3nt: TGTGCCAGCAGCTTAGATAACGGCATTCAGTACTTC
CDR3aa: CASSLDNGIQYF
j_gene: TRBJ2-4
d_gene: NA
len: 12
v_gene: TRBV11-2
abundance: few

CDR3nt: TGCGCCAGCACCCCTTTGGGCACGGCCTACGAGCAGTACTTC
CDR3aa: CASTPLGTAYEQYF
j_gene: TRBJ2-7
d_gene: NA
len: 14
v_gene: TRBV10-2
abundance: NA

CDR3nt: TGCGCCAGCAGCTTGCTTAGCGGGAGTGGATCCTACAATGAGCAGTTCTTC
CDR3aa: CASSLLSGSGSYNEQFF
j_gene: TRBJ2-1
d_gene: TRBD2
len: 17
v_gene: TRBV5-1
abundance: NA

CDR3nt: TGTGCCAGTAGTATACAGGGGAGCACCGGGGAGCTGTTTTTT
CDR3aa: CASSIQGSTGELFF
j_gene: TRBJ2-2
d_gene: NA
len: 14
v_gene: TRBV19
abundance: NA

CDR3nt: TGTGCCAGCAGTTTTAGGGGACAGGCGTCCAATCAGCCCCAGCATTTT
CDR3aa: CASSFRGQASNQPQHF
j_gene: TRBJ1-5
d_gene: TRBD1
len: 16
v_gene: TRBV27
abundance: NA

CDR3nt: TGTGCCAGCAGCTTTGGACAGGCTCTCCGCAATGAGCAGTTCTTC
CDR3aa: CASSFGQALRNEQFF
j_gene: TRBJ2-1
d_gene: TRBD1
len: 15
v_gene: TRBV5-4
abundance: NA

CDR3nt: TGTGCCAGCACACCGGGACTACGATACAATGAGCAGTTCTTC
CDR3aa: CASTPGLRYNEQFF
j_gene: TRBJ2-1
d_gene: TRBD2
len: 14
v_gene: TRBV28
abundance: NA

CDR3nt: TGTGCCAGCAGTGCTAGCGGAAGCTACAATGAGCAGTTCTTC
CDR3aa: CASSASGSYNEQFF
j_gene: TRBJ2-1
d_gene: TRBD2
len: 14
v_gene: TRBV14
abundance: NA

CDR3nt: TGTGCCAGCACTGGTCCGGGTGGGTACGAGCAGTACTTC
CDR3aa: CASTGPGGYEQYF
j_gene: TRBJ2-7
d_gene: NA
len: 13
v_gene: TRBV2
abundance: NA

CDR3nt: TGTGCCAGTAGGGGAACACAGGGGGCCAATCAGCCCCAGCATTTT
CDR3aa: CASRGTQGANQPQHF
j_gene: TRBJ1-5
d_gene: TRBD1
len: 15
v_gene: TRBV19
abundance: NA

CDR3nt: TGTGCCAGCAGCTTGGCGCGGGAATACGAGCAGTACTTC
CDR3aa: CASSLAREYEQYF
j_gene: TRBJ2-7
d_gene: NA
len: 13
v_gene: TRBV7-2
abundance: NA

CDR3nt: TGTGCCAGCAGCTTGGGGACAGGGTCCCCCCACACTGAAGCTTTCTTT
CDR3aa: CASSLGTGSPHTEAFF
j_gene: TRBJ1-1
d_gene: TRBD1
len: 16
v_gene: TRBV5-4
abundance: few

CDR3nt: TGCGCCAGCAGCGCGGTACCTAGCACAGATACGCAGTATTTT
CDR3aa: CASSAVPSTDTQYF
j_gene: TRBJ2-3
d_gene: NA
len: 14
v_gene: TRBV5-1
abundance: NA

CDR3nt: TGTGCCAGCAGCACCCCTTCCCTCAGGGGAGAGACCCAGTACTTC
CDR3aa: CASSTPSLRGETQYF
j_gene: TRBJ2-5
d_gene: NA
len: 15
v_gene: TRBV13
abundance: NA

CDR3nt: TGTGCCAGCAGCGCTCGGTGGACCCAGTACTTC
CDR3aa: CASSARWTQYF
j_gene: TRBJ2-5
d_gene: NA
len: 11
v_gene: TRBV11-2
abundance: NA

CDR3nt: TGTGCCAGCAGCTTAGCGGGGGGGGTACCCCACGAAGCTTTCTTT
CDR3aa: CASSLAGGVPHEAFF
j_gene: TRBJ1-1
d_gene: NA
len: 15
v_gene: TRBV7-2
abundance: NA